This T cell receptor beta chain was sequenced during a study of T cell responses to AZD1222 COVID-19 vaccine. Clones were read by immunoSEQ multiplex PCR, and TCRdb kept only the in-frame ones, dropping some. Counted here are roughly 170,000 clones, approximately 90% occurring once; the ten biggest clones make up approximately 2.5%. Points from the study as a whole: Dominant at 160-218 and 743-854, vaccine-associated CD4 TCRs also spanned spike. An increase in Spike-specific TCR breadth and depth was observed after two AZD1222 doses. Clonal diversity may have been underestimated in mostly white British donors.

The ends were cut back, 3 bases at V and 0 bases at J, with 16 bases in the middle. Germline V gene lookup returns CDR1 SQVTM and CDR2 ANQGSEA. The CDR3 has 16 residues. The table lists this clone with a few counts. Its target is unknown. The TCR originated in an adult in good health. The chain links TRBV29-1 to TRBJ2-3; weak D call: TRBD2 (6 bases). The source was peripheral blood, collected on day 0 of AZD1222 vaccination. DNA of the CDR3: TGCAGCGTTGATTGGACTACTCTAACTAGCACAGATACGCAGTATTTT. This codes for CSVDWTTLTSTDTQYF.